This TCR beta chain was sequenced for a study of blood T cell repertoires in COVID-19. Study overall: Samples of COVID-19 (acute and convalescent) were obtained from the United States, Italy and Spain. T cells, B-cell-depleted T cells, or PBMCs supplied cDNA or gDNA.

Original methodology: Nucleated cell number was recorded as an estimate derived from reference gene primer amplification. Produced via immunoSEQ multiplex PCR; TCRdb's table is partial and in-frame only. The D gene and trimming were derived from the DNA, and the V and J assignments and clone size from that table. Of some 67,000 clones listed, roughly three quarters are singletons. The germline gives CDR1 LNHDA, CDR2 SQIVND (reference sequence). The CDR3 totals 12 residues. Between the trimmed V and J ends, which lost 8 bases and 6 bases, there was a span of 11 bases. Sequencing was done on a sample of peripheral blood. The genes are TRBV19 and TRBJ1-3; weak D call: TRBD1 (6 bases). The sequence came from a woman aged 55 to 70 with acute or convalescent COVID-19. CDR3 region: CASGRTENTIYF. CDR3 nucleotides: TGTGCCAGTGGAAGGACAGAAAACACCATATATTTT.